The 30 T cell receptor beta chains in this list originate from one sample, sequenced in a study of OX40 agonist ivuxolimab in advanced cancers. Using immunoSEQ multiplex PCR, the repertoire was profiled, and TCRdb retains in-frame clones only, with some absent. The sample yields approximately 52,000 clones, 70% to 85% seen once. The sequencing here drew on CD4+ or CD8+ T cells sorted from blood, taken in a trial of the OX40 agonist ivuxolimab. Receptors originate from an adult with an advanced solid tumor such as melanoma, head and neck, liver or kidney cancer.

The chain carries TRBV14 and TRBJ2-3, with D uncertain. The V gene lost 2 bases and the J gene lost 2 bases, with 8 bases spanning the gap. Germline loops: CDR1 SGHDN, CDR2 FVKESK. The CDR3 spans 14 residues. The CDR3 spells CASSQRSFTDTQYF. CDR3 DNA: TGTGCCAGCAGCCAACGTTCATTCACAGATACGCAGTATTTT. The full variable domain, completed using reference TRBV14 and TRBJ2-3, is EAGVTQFPSHSVIEKGQTVTLRCDPISGHDNLYWYRRVMGKEIKFLLHFVKESKQDESGMPNNRFLAERTGGTYSTLKVQPAELEDSGVYFCASSQRSFTDTQYFGPGTRLTVL.

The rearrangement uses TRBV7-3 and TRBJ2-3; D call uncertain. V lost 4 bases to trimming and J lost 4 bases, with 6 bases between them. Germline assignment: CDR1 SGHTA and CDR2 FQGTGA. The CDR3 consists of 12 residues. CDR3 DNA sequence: TGTGCCAGCAGCTACGGAGCAGATACGCAGTATTTT. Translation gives CASSYGADTQYF.

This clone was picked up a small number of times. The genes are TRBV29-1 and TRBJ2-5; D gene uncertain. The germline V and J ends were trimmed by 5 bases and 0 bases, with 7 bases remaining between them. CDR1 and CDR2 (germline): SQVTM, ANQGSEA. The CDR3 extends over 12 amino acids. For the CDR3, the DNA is TGCAGCGTTTTCATGTACCAAGAGACCCAGTACTTC. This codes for CSVFMYQETQYF.

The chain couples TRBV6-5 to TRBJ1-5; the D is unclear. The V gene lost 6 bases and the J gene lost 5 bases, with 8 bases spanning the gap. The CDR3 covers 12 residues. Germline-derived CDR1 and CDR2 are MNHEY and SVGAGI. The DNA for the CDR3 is TGTGCCAGCAGGAGTGGGGATCAGCCCCAGCATTTT. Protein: CASRSGDQPQHF.

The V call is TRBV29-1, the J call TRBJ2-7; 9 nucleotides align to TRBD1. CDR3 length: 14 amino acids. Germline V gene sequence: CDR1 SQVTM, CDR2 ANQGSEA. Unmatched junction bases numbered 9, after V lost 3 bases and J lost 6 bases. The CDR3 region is CSVEGQGPRLEQYF. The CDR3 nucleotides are TGCAGCGTTGAGGGACAGGGCCCCCGGCTCGAGCAGTACTTC.

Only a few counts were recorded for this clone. The CDR3 bases are TGTGCCAGCAGCTTGGAGCCAGGGAACACTGAAGCTTTCTTT. Protein sequence: CASSLEPGNTEAFF. The rearrangement uses TRBV5-4 and TRBJ1-1; D unclear. This CDR3 is 14 amino acids long. The V gene's germline CDR1 is SGHNT and CDR2 YYREEE (reference sequence). V lost 0 bases and J 1 base, leaving 7 bases between the germline ends.

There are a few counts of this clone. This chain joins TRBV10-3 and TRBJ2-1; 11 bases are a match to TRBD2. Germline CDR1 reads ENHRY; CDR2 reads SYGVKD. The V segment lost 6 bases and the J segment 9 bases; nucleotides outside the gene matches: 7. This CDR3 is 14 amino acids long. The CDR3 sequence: CAISIGLAGVEQFF. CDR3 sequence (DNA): TGTGCCATCAGCATAGGACTAGCGGGTGTTGAGCAGTTCTTC.

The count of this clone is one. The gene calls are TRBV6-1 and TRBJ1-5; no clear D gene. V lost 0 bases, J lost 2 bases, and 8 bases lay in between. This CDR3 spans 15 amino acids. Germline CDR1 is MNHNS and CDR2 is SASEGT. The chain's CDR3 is CASSEARVGNQPQHF. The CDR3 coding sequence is TGTGCCAGCAGTGAAGCCCGGGTTGGCAATCAGCCCCAGCATTTT.

This CDR3 reads CASSHAPTGELFF. The CDR3, as DNA: TGTGCCAGCAGCCACGCCCCGACGGGGGAGCTGTTTTTT. The chain is built from TRBV11-2 and TRBJ2-2; no reliable D call. V gave up 5 bases and J gave up 8 bases, with 12 bases separating them. Germline-derived CDR1 and CDR2 are SGHAT and FQNNGV. The CDR3 covers 13 residues.

The CDR3 nucleotides read TGTGCCAGCAGCTTAAAGGCTAGCGGCCTGGGGGAGCAGTACTTC. Protein sequence: CASSLKASGLGEQYF. This chain connects TRBV7-3 to TRBJ2-7, with 7 bases identical to TRBD2. CDR3 length: 15 amino acids. The V and J ends lost 1 base and 7 bases, in that order; junction bases with no gene match: 10. Per the germline V gene, CDR1 is SGHTA and CDR2 is FQGTGA. The whole variable domain, remainder taken from reference TRBV7-3 and TRBJ2-7, is GAGVSQTPSNKVTEKGKYVELRCDPISGHTALYWYRQSLGQGPEFLIYFQGTGAADDSGLPNDRFFAVRPEGSVSTLKIQRTERGDSAVYLCASSLKASGLGEQYFGPGTRLTVT.

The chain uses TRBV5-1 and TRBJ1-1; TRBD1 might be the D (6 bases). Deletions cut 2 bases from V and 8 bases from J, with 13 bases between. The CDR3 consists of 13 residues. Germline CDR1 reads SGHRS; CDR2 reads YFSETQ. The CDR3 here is CASSFGGEKEAFF. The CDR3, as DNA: TGCGCCAGCAGCTTCGGGGGCGAAAAGGAAGCTTTCTTT.

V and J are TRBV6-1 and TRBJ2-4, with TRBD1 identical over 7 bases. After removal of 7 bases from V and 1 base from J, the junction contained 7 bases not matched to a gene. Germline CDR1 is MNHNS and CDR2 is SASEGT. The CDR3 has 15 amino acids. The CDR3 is CASMRGLGAKNIQYF. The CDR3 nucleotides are TGTGCCAGCATGAGGGGGCTCGGGGCCAAAAACATTCAGTACTTC.

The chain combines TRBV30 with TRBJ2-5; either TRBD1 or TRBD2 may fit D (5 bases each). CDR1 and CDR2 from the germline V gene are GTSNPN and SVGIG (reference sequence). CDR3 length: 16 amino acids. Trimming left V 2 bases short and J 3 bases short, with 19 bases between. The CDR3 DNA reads TGTGCCTGGAGTTGGGGGACGGGTAGCCGGGAAGAGACCCAGTACTTC. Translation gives CAWSWGTGSREETQYF.

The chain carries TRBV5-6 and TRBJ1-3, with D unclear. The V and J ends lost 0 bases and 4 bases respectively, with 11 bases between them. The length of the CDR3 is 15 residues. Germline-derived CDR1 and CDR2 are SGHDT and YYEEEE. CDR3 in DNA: TGTGCCAGCAGCTTGGATCCCCTGTCGGGAAACACCATATATTTT. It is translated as CASSLDPLSGNTIYF.

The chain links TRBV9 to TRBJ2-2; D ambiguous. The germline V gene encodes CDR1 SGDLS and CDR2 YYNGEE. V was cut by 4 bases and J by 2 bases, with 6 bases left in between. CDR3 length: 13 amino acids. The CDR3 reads CASSLKNTGELFF. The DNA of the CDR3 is TGTGCCAGCAGCCTTAAAAACACCGGGGAGCTGTTTTTT.

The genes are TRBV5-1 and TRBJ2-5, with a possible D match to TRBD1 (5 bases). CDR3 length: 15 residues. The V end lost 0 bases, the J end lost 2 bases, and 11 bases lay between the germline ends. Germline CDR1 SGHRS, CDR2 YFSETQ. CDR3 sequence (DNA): TGCGCCAGCAGCTTGGTAGGGGAAGGACAAGAGACCCAGTACTTC. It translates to CASSLVGEGQETQYF.

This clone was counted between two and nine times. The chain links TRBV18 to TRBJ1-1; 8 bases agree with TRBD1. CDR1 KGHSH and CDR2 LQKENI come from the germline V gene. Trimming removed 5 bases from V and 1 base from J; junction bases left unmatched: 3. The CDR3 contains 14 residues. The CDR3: CASSADRGNTEAFF. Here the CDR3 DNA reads TGTGCCAGCTCAGCCGACAGGGGGAACACTGAAGCTTTCTTT.

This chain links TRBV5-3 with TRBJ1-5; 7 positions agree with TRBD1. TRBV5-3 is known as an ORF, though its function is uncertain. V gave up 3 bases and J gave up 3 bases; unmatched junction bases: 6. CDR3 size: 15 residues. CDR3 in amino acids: CARSSGQTFNQPQHF. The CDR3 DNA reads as TGTGCCAGAAGCTCGGGACAGACTTTCAATCAGCCCCAGCATTTT.

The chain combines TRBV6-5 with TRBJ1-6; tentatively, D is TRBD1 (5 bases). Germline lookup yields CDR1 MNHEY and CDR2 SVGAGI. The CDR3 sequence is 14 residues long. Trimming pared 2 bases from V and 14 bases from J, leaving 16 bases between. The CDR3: CASSYNGGKWALHF. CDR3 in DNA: TGTGCCAGCAGTTACAATGGGGGGAAGTGGGCCCTCCACTTT.

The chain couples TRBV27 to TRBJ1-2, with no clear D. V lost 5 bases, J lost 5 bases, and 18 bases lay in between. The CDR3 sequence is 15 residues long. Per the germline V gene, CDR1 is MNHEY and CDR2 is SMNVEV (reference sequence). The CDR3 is CASSLTTGIEYGYTF. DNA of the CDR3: TGTGCCAGCAGTCTCACCACCGGGATCGAGTATGGCTACACCTTC.

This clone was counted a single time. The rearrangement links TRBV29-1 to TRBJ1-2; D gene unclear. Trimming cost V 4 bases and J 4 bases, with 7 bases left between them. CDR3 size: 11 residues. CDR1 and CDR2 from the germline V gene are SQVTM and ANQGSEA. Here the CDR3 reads CSVAGGYGYTF. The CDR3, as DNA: TGCAGCGTTGCAGGTGGCTATGGCTACACCTTC.

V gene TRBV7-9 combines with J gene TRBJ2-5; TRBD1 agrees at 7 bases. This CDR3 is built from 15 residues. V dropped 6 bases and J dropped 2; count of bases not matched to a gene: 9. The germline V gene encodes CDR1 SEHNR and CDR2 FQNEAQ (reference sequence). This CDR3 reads CASSQQGQAQETQYF. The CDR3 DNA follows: TGTGCCAGCAGTCAACAAGGACAGGCACAAGAGACCCAGTACTTC. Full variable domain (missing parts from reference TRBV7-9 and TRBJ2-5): DTGVSQNPRHKITKRGQNVTFRCDPISEHNRLYWYRQTLGQGPEFLTYFQNEAQLEKSRLLSDRFSAERPKGSFSTLEIQRTEQGDSAMYLCASSQQGQAQETQYFGPGTRLLVL.

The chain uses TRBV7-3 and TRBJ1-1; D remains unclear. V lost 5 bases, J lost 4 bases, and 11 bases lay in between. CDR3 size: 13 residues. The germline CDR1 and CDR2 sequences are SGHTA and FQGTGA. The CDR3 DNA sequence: TGTGCCAGCAGCCTTCGATGGGGCACTGAAGCTTTCTTT. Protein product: CASSLRWGTEAFF.

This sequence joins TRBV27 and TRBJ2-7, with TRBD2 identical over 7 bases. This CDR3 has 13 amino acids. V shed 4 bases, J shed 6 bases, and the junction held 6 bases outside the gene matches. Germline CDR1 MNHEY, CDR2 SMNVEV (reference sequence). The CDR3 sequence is CASSWSREVEQYF. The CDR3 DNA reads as TGTGCCAGCAGTTGGTCCCGGGAGGTCGAGCAGTACTTC.

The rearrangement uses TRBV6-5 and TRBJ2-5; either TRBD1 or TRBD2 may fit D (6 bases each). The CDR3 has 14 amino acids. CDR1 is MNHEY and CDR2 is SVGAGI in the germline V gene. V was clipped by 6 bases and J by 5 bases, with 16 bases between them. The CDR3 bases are TGTGCCAGCAGCCCTGGGACCGGGGGCGAGACCCAGTACTTC. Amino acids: CASSPGTGGETQYF.

CDR3 sequence: CASSQTGAAVTNEKLFF. The CDR3, as DNA: TGTGCCAGCAGCCAGACAGGGGCGGCGGTAACTAATGAAAAACTGTTTTTT. This chain joins TRBV16 and TRBJ1-4; 8 bases fit TRBD1. V lost 3 bases, J lost 1 base, and 7 bases stayed unmatched. CDR1 is KGHSY, CDR2 FQNENV, per germline. The CDR3 covers 17 residues.

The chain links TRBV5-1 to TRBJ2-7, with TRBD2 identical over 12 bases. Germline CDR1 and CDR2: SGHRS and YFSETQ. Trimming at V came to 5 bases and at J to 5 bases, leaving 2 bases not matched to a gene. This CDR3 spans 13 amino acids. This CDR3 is CASRLAGGNEQYF. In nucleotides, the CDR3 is TGCGCCAGCAGACTAGCGGGGGGAAACGAGCAGTACTTC.

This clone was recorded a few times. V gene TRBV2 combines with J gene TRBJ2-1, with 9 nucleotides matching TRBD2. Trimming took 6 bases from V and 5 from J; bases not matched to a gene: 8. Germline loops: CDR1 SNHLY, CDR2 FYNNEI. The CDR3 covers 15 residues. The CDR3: CASSETSGGNNEQFF. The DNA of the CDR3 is TGTGCCAGCAGCGAGACTAGCGGAGGTAACAATGAGCAGTTCTTC.

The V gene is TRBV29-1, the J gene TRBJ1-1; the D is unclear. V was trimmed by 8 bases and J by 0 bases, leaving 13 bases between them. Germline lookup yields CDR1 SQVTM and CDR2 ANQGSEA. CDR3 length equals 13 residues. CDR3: CSIRPTMNTEAFF. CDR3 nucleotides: TGCAGCATCCGACCTACGATGAACACTGAAGCTTTCTTT.

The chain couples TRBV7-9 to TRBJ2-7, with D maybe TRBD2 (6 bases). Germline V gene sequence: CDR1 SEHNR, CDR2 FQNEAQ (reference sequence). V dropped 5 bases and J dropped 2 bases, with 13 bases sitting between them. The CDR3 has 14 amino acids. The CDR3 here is CASSPSTSAYEQYF. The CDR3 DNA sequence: TGTGCCAGCAGCCCGTCGACTAGTGCCTACGAGCAGTACTTC.